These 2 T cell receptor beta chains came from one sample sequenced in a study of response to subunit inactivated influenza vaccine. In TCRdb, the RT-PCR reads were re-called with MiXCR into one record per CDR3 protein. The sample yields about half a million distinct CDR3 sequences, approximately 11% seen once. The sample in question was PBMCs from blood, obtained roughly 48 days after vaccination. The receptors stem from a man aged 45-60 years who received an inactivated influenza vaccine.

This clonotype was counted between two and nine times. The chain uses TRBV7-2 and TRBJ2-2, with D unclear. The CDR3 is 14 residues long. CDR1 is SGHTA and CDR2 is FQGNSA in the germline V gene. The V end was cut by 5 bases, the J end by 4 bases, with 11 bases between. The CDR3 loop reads CASSREVATGELFF. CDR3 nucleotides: TGTGCCAGCAGCCGAGAAGTAGCCACCGGGGAGCTGTTTTTT. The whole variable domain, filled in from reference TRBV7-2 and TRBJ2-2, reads GAGVSQSPSNKVTEKGKDVELRCDPISGHTALYWYRQSLGQGLEFLIYFQGNSAPDKSGLPSDRFSAERTGGSVSTLTIQRTQQEDSAVYLCASSREVATGELFFGEGSRLTVL.

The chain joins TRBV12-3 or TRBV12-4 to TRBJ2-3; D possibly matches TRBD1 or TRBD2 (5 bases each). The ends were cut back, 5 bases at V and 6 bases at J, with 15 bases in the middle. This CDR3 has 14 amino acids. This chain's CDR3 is CASSLRDRSDTQYF. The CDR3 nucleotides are TGTGCCAGCAGTCTCAGGGACCGTTCCGATACGCAGTATTTT.